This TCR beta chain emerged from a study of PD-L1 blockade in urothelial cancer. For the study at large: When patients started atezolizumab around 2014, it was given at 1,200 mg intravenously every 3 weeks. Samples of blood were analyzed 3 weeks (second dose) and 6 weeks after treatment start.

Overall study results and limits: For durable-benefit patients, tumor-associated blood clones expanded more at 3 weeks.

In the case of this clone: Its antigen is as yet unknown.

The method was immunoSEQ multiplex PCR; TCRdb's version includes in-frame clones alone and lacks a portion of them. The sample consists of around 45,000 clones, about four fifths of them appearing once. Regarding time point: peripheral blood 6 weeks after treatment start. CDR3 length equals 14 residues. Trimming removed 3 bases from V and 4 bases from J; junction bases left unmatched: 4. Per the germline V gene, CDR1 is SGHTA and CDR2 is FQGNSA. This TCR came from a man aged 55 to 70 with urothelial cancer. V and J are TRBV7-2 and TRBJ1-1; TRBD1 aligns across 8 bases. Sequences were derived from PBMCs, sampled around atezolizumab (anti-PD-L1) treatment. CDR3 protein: CASSLDRVGTEAFF. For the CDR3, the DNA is TGTGCCAGCAGCTTGGACAGGGTGGGCACTGAAGCTTTCTTT.